Sequencing of this TCR beta chain was carried out in a study of long-term antiretroviral therapy in people with HIV. Run at survey level, the immunoSEQ assay was version v3.0. The method was immunoSEQ multiplex PCR; TCRdb's version includes in-frame clones alone and lacks a portion of them. The sample contains tens of thousands of clones, roughly 93% of which appear only once. Every single participant having HIV got treatment inside the United States. This clone was seen once. The CDR3 covers 14 residues. V gave up 5 bases and J gave up 5 bases; unmatched junction bases: 7. Germline V lookup: CDR1 MNHNY, CDR2 SVGAGI (reference sequence).

The rearrangement uses TRBV6-6 and TRBJ2-5; 8 nucleotides line up with TRBD1. The sequence was obtained from a middle-aged woman with HIV. The sequenced sample was unsorted PBMCs, obtained around 6.5 years after starting antiretroviral therapy. The chain's CDR3 is CASSNRQGTETQYF. The CDR3 DNA follows: TGTGCCAGCAGTAACCGACAGGGGACGGAGACCCAGTACTTC.